This T cell receptor beta chain stems from a study of CD8+ T cells in alopecia areata. Study-wide context: Skin was taken from roughly 6-12-month-old C3H/HeJ graft donors that had spontaneous alopecia and grafted onto approximately 7-10-week-old female C3H/HeJ mice.

Following extraction, RNA underwent reverse transcription to cDNA, which served as the sequencing template. Produced via immunoSEQ multiplex PCR; TCRdb's table is partial and in-frame only. Observed in the sample are some 110,000 clones, none of them singletons. Remarks on this clone: Its antigen is as yet unknown. Gene and germline names: mouse. Read sequence stops 4 residues before the CDR3 end, and the germline J gene provides the missing end.

V lost 4 bases and J 4 bases, leaving 11 bases between the germline ends. This CDR3 is built from 13 residues. Germline assignment: CDR1 FNHDT and CDR2 SITEND (reference sequence). Study results and caveats: Normal scalp had lower clonality than lesional scalp, with alopecia totalis/universalis lesions showing this most strongly. Although TCR sharing was seen in mice, sharing across patients was less clear, possibly for HLA-related reasons. Tissue-resident alphabeta T cells belonging to normal skin likewise get sequenced within scalp specimens.

This chain connects TRBV19 to TRBJ1-2; D perhaps matches TRBD1 (6 bases). This clonotype was obtained from a C3H/HeJ mouse with alopecia areata. The mouse line has the MHC haplotype H2-k. Input material: lesional skin. The CDR3: CASSPTGLSDYTF. CDR3 DNA, as far as it was read: TGTGCCAGCAGTCCTACAGGGCTCTCC.